The 26 T cell receptor beta chains below all came from one sample that was sequenced in a study of CXCR3-negative and CXCR3-positive naive CD8 T cells. Study-wide points: CXCR3-positive naive cells had more hydrophobic TRB CDR3s than CXCR3-negative naive cells.

Their specific antigens are unknown. The libraries of TRB cDNA were prepared using 5' RACE with UMI labels. Reprocessing the 5' RACE reads, TCRdb reports a single entry for every CDR3 protein and omits DNA. This repertoire includes some 100,000 distinct CDR3 sequences. Material for sequencing was naive CXCR3+ CD8+ T cells from blood. Specified subset: CD45RO-CCR7+CD27+CD95- naive CD8+ T cells expressing CXCR3 (TNR3+). The receptor source for this set is a human donor in good health. Some clones in this sample may be carry-over from other donors' samples.

The rearrangement uses TRBV27 and TRBJ1-5; TCRdb reports TRBD1, a call that lacks DNA to check it against. Germline V gene sequence: CDR1 MNHEY, CDR2 SMNVEV (reference sequence). This CDR3 is 15 amino acids long. CDR3 sequence reads: CASSTGTGGNQPQHF.

This sequence joins TRBV6-5 and TRBJ2-2; lacking DNA, the TRBD2 call made by TCRdb goes unchecked. The CDR3 loop spans 17 amino acids. The germline V gene encodes CDR1 MNHEY and CDR2 SVGAGI. The CDR3 region is CASSYTPRGVHTGELFF.

V gene TRBV29-1 combines with J gene TRBJ2-3; TCRdb names TRBD1, which stays unverified in the absence of DNA. The germline gives CDR1 SQVTM, CDR2 ANQGSEA. The CDR3 has 14 amino acids. The CDR3 loop is CSVEGMSPEDTQYF.

CDR3 amino acids: CASSLGVGSYEQYF. The chain recombines TRBV5-1 with TRBJ2-7. CDR1 and CDR2 from the germline V gene are SGHRS and YFSETQ. This CDR3 comprises 14 residues.

The chain has TRBV29-1 and TRBJ1-1; TCRdb calls TRBD1, which cannot be checked without DNA. Germline V gene lookup returns CDR1 SQVTM and CDR2 ANQGSEA. This CDR3 contains 12 residues. Here the CDR3 reads CSVSKDSSEAFF.

The chain's CDR3 is CASSPRWDRRYNEQFF. This rearrangement joins TRBV7-9 to TRBJ2-1; lacking DNA, the TRBD1 call made by TCRdb goes unchecked. CDR1 is SEHNR, CDR2 FQNEAQ, per germline (reference sequence). The CDR3 runs to 16 residues.

The rearrangement links TRBV2 to TRBJ2-3; the D gene TCRdb calls, TRBD2, cannot be checked with no DNA. CDR3 size: 13 residues. Germline loops: CDR1 SNHLY, CDR2 FYNNEI. CDR3 protein: CASIGGYRDTQYF.

The chain employs TRBV20-1 and TRBJ2-1. The length of the CDR3 is 13 residues. CDR1 is DFQATT, CDR2 SNEGSKA, per germline (reference sequence). The CDR3 region is CSVTGISHNEQFF.

The chain couples TRBV5-5 to TRBJ2-2; the TRBD1 assignment by TCRdb is unverifiable without DNA. The CDR3 is 15 amino acids. Germline assignment: CDR1 SGHKS and CDR2 YYEKEE (reference sequence). This chain's CDR3 is CASSWGGGTAGELFF.

This chain links TRBV14 with TRBJ2-7; TCRdb indicates TRBD1, and absent DNA this call remains unverified. Germline lookup yields CDR1 SGHDN and CDR2 FVKESK. There are 15 residues in the CDR3. CDR3 in amino acids: CASSGGQGPLYEQYF.

The chain recombines TRBV7-9 with TRBJ2-1. The CDR3 is 14 residues long. From germline, CDR1 is SEHNR and CDR2 FQNEAQ (reference sequence). This chain's CDR3 is CASSLFVRGHEQFF.

The chain uses TRBV6-5 and TRBJ2-4; TCRdb's D call, TRBD1, is unchecked because there is no DNA. This CDR3 region has 14 residues. CDR1 and CDR2 (germline): MNHEY, SVGAGI. This CDR3 reads CASSYYSGTQEQYF.

The rearrangement uses TRBV3-1 and TRBJ1-5; the D call of TRBD1 rests on TCRdb alone, since no DNA is present to check it. Germline CDR1 reads LGHDT; CDR2 reads YNNKEL (reference sequence). This CDR3 comprises 17 residues. CDR3 in amino acids: CASSARGTGRGNQPQHF.

The J gene is TRBJ2-7, the V gene TRBV6-5; the D gene TCRdb calls, TRBD1, cannot be checked with no DNA. This CDR3 comprises 16 residues. Germline V CDR1 and CDR2: MNHEY, SVGAGI. The CDR3 here is CASSYLIGGGVDEQYF.

The chain carries TRBV3-1 and TRBJ2-1; TCRdb's assignment of TRBD2 cannot be checked, as there is no DNA. CDR1 and CDR2 (germline): LGHDT, YNNKEL (reference sequence). The CDR3 is 19 residues long. The CDR3 region is CASSHYSSGGPPERDEQFF.

The chain recombines TRBV7-2 with TRBJ2-3; TCRdb gives TRBD1 as the D gene, but with no DNA this cannot be confirmed. The germline V gene encodes CDR1 SGHTA and CDR2 FQGNSA. This CDR3 spans 15 amino acids. The CDR3 region is CASSSRETSTDTQYF.

This chain connects TRBV7-9 to TRBJ2-7; the TRBD2 assignment by TCRdb is unverifiable without DNA. CDR3 length: 15 amino acids. The germline gives CDR1 SEHNR, CDR2 FQNEAQ (reference sequence). CDR3 sequence: CASSQEGRPFYEQYF.

The chain joins TRBV13 to TRBJ2-1; TCRdb selects TRBD2, and the lack of DNA leaves this call unchecked. Germline CDR1 and CDR2: PRHDT and FYEKMQ (reference sequence). CDR3 length equals 17 residues. CDR3 in amino acids: CASSLYATSPIYNEQFF.

The rearrangement joins TRBV7-2 to TRBJ2-7; with no DNA, the TCRdb D assignment of TRBD1 cannot be verified. CDR3 length: 13 amino acids. The germline V gene has CDR1 SGHTA and CDR2 FQGNSA. The CDR3 region is CASSVGQSTEQYF.

The rearrangement joins TRBV28 to TRBJ1-5; with no DNA, the TCRdb D assignment of TRBD1 cannot be verified. The CDR3 loop spans 15 amino acids. Per the germline V gene, CDR1 is MDHEN and CDR2 is SYDVKM. The CDR3: CASSSDRPNNQPQHF.

J is TRBJ2-1 and V is TRBV6-1; TCRdb reports TRBD2, a call that lacks DNA to check it against. From germline, CDR1 is MNHNS and CDR2 SASEGT. CDR3 size: 19 residues. CDR3: CASSEEALYAGGPGNEQFF.

The rearrangement joins TRBV12-3 or TRBV12-4 to TRBJ1-6. This CDR3 region has 15 residues. The CDR3 loop is CASSLALGGDSPLHF.

The V and J genes are TRBV24-1 and TRBJ1-2; TCRdb picks TRBD1, but there is no DNA to check that call. CDR3 length equals 12 residues. CDR1 and CDR2 from the germline V gene are KGHDR and SFDVKD. The CDR3 sequence is CATRGFGRGYTF.

V and J are TRBV9 and TRBJ1-1; with no DNA, the TCRdb D assignment of TRBD1 cannot be verified. Germline V gene lookup returns CDR1 SGDLS and CDR2 YYNGEE. CDR3 length: 12 amino acids. The CDR3 region is CASSWGDAEAFF.

The J gene is TRBJ2-1, the V gene TRBV7-6; TCRdb's assignment of TRBD1 cannot be checked, as there is no DNA. This CDR3 has 16 residues. Germline CDR1 SGHVS, CDR2 FNYEAQ. CDR3 protein: CASSLLQGGPGNEQFF.

This chain connects TRBV5-1 to TRBJ2-7; TCRdb proposes TRBD1, but this gene call is untestable without DNA. CDR3 length: 18 amino acids. CDR1 and CDR2 (germline): SGHRS, YFSETQ. CDR3 residues: CASSLSGLGGFNPGEQYF. Full variable domain (missing parts from reference TRBV5-1 and TRBJ2-7): KAGVTQTPRYLIKTRGQQVTLSCSPISGHRSVSWYQQTPGQGLQFLFEYFSETQRNKGNFPGRFSGRQFSNSRSEMNVSTLELGDSALYLCASSLSGLGGFNPGEQYFGPGTRLTVT.